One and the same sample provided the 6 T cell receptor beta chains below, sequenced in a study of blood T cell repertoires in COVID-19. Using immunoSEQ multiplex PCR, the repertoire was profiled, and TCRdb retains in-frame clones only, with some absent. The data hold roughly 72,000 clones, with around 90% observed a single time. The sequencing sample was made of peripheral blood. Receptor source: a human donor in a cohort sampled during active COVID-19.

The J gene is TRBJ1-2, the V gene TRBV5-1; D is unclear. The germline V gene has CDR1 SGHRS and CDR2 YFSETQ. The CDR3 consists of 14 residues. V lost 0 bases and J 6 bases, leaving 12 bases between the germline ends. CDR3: CASSLAGGEHGYTF. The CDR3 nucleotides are TGCGCCAGCAGCTTGGCCGGCGGGGAGCATGGCTACACCTTC.

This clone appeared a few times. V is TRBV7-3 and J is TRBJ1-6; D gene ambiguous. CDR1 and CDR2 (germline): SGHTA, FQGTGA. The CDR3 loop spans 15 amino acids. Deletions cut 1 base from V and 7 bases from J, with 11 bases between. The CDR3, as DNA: TGTGCCAGCAGCTTAATGGGAGACGGAAATTCACCCCTCCACTTT. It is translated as CASSLMGDGNSPLHF.

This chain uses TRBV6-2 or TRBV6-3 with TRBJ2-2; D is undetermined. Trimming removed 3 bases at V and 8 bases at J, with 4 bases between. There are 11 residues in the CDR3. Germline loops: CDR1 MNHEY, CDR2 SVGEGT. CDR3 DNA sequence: TGTGCCAGCAGTTATAGAGGGGAGCTGTTTTTT. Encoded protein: CASSYRGELFF.

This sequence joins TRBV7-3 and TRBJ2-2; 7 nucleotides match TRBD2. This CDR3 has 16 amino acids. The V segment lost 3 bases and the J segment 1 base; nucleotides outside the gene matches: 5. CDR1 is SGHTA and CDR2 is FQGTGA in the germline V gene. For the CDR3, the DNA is TGTGCCAGCAGCTTGACGGGCGGGGGGAACACCGGGGAGCTGTTTTTT. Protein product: CASSLTGGGNTGELFF.

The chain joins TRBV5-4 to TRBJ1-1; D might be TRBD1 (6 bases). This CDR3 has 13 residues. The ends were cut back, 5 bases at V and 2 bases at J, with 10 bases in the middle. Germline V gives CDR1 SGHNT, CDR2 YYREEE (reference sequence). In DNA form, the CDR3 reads TGTGCCAGCAGTCGGGACAAAAACACTGAAGCTTTCTTT. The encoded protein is CASSRDKNTEAFF.

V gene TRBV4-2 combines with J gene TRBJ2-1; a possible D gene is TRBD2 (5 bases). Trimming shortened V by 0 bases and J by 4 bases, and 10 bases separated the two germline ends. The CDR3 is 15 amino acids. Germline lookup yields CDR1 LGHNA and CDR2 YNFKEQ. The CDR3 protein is CASSQEIRGYNEQFF. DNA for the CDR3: TGTGCCAGCAGCCAAGAAATCCGGGGTTACAATGAGCAGTTCTTC.